This T cell receptor beta chain was identified in a study of blood T cell repertoires in COVID-19. Either two negative PCRs, clearance, or symptom resolution qualified Cohort 3 donors as recovered. This clone was seen a few times. Other DNA sequences within the sample encode an identical CDR3. The ends lost 3 bases at V and 4 bases at J; junction bases unmatched: 10. The length of the CDR3 is 17 residues. Germline CDR1 is MNHEY and CDR2 is SVGEGT. Libraries were prepared by immunoSEQ multiplex PCR; TCRdb keeps only in-frame clonotypes and omits some of them. The data contain around 170,000 clones, around four fifths of them singletons.

The sample comprised PBMCs or T cells enriched from blood (not recorded which). The clonotype originates from a woman aged 45-65 years who had recovered from COVID-19. V usage is TRBV6-2 or TRBV6-3 and J usage is TRBJ2-1; 9 bases fit TRBD2. CDR3 region: CASSYSPPSGIYNEQFF. DNA for the CDR3: TGTGCCAGCAGTTATTCCCCTCCTAGCGGGATATACAATGAGCAGTTCTTC.